This T cell receptor beta chain comes out of a study of blood T cell repertoires in COVID-19 (dated by TCRdb to between 2020 and 2021). About the investigation overall: Collaborator samples came from the United States, Italy and Spain and covered acute and convalescent phases of COVID-19. The prospective study material was composed of cDNA or gDNA derived from T cells, B-cell-depleted T cells, or PBMCs. The dataset comprised deeply sampled blood TCRbeta repertoires from subjects exposed to, actively infected with, or recovered from COVID-19. The repertoires were made available in a free public database intended to serve as a resource for research on the immune response to SARS-CoV-2. Samples were obtained from the ongoing ImmuneRACE study (first 160 participants) and from roughly 1,300 subjects provided by 6 global collaborators. Nearly every sample came with metadata listing a de-identified subject ID, COVID-19 status, age in years and sex. HLA class I and class II types, where available, came from metadata supplied by the sample provider rather than from assay-based typing. What the study reported, not specific to this receptor: How much clinical and demographic metadata was included differed by source and by participant, and the metadata was provided uncurated.

Participants in the prospective study were enrolled through a virtual design, were aged 18 to 89 years, and lived in about two dozen United States geographic areas. To assign participants to cohorts, the prospective study relied on clinical history that participants themselves reported in a screening survey and a study questionnaire. Recovered participants in ImmuneRACE Cohort 3 were defined as having two consecutive negative NP/OP PCR tests, clearance from a healthcare professional, or resolution of symptoms. Mobile phlebotomists in the prospective study collected whole blood, serum and a nasopharyngeal or oropharyngeal swab from every participant. Prospective study participants could optionally give additional blood draws and questionnaires over an approximately 2-month period. Before DNA extraction, prospective study blood samples were shipped either frozen or at room temperature. About this clone: This clone's antigen is unknown. No clone much larger than this one lies a single base away; base qualities are absent.

TCRbeta CDR3 regions were amplified from genomic DNA using the immunoSEQ Assay, a bias-controlled multiplex PCR. The study's processing was this. Nucleated cell counts per sample were estimated from amplification of reference gene primers within the assay. To quantify the absolute abundance of each unique TCRbeta CDR3 rearrangement, sequence reads were collapsed and filtered. Productive Simpson clonality was computed per sample as the square root of Simpson's diversity index over productive rearrangements. The table was pulled from immuneACCESS by TCRdb, which kept in-frame rearrangements only. Such tables lose some clones; where checked, under half of the loss comes from unresolved V genes, and the rest has no known cause. V, J and clone size are those of that table, while D and trimming were read from the DNA. The sample contains about 150,000 clones, roughly 88% of them found a single time. Jointly, the top ten make up about 6.3% of the sample.

The sequence was collected from a woman in her forties or fifties who had recovered from COVID-19. The source material was PBMCs or T cells enriched from blood (not recorded which).

In nucleotide form, the sequence is TGTGCCAGCAGCCCAGGGCGGTTGGGAAACTATGGCTACACCTTC. Translated, it reads CASSPGRLGNYGYTF. The chain was built from TRBV11-2 and TRBJ1-2; TRBD1 is a possible D gene, resting on 5 matching bases. The CDR3 starts with the cysteine, ends with the phenylalanine, and has 15 residues. Only the CDR3 DNA stays, 45 bases, in frame from base 1. The junction carries 15 bases between V and J, which are trimmed by 5 bases and 2 bases respectively. As encoded in the germline V gene, CDR1 is SGHAT while CDR2 is FQNNGV.